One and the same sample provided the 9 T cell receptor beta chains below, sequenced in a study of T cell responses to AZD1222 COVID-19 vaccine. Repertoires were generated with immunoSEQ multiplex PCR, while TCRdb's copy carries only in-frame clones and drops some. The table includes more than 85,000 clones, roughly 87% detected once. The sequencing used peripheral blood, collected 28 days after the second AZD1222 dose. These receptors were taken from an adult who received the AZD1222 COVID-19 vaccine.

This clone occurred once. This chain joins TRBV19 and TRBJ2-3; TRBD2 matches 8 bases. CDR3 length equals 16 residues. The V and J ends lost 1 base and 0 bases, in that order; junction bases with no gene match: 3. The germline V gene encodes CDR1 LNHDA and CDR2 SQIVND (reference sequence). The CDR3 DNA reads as TGTGCCAGTAGTATAGGTAGCGGGACTAGCACAGATACGCAGTATTTT. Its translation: CASSIGSGTSTDTQYF.

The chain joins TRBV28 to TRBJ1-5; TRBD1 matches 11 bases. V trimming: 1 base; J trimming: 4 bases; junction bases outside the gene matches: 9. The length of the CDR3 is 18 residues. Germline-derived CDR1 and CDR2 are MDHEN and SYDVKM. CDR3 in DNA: TGTGCCAGCAGTTTATTATTCCCGGGACAGGGGGGAAATCAGCCCCAGCATTTT. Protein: CASSLLFPGQGGNQPQHF.

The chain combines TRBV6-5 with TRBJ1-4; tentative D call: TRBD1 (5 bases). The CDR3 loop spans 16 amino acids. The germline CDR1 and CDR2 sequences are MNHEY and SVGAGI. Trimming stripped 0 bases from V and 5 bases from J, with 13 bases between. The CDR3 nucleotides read TGTGCCAGCAGTTACTCGATGATGGCAGGGAATGAAAAACTGTTTTTT. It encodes CASSYSMMAGNEKLFF.

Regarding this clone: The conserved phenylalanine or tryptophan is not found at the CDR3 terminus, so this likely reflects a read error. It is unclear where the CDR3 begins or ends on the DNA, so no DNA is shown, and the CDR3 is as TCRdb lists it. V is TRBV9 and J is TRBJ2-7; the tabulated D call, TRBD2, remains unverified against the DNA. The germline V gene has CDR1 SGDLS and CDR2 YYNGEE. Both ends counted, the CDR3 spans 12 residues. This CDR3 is CASSPSGCGVPL.

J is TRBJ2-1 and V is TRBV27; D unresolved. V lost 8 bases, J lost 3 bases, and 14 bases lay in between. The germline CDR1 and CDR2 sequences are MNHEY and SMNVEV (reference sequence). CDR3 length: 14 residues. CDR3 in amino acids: CASLRRYGYNEQFF. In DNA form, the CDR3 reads TGTGCCAGCTTGAGGCGATATGGCTACAATGAGCAGTTCTTC.

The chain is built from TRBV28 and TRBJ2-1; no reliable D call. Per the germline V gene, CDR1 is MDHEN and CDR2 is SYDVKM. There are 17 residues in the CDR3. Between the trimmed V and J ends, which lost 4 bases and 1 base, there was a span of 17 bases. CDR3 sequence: CASSSLAGGTSYNEQFF. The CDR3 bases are TGTGCCAGCAGTTCCCTGGCAGGTGGAACGTCCTACAATGAGCAGTTCTTC.

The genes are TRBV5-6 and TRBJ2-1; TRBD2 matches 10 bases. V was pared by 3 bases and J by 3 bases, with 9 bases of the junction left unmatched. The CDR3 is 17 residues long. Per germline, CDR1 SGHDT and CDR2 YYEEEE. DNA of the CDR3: TGTGCCAGCAGCTCCATAAGCGGGAGGGCCAACTACAATGAGCAGTTCTTC. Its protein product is CASSSISGRANYNEQFF.

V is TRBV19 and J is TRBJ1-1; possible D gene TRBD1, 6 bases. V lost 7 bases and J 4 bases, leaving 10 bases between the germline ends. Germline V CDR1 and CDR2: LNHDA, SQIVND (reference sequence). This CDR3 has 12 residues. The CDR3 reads CASINRVTEAFF. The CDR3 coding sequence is TGTGCCAGTATAAACAGGGTCACTGAAGCTTTCTTT.

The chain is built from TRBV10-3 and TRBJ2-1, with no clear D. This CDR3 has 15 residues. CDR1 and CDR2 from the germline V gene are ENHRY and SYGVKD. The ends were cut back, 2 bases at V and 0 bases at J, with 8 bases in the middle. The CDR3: CAISETAGSYNEQFF. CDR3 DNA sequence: TGTGCCATCAGTGAGACTGCAGGCTCCTACAATGAGCAGTTCTTC.